These 5 T cell receptor beta chains were all obtained from the same sample, sequenced in a study of blood T cell repertoires in COVID-19. Sequenced by immunoSEQ multiplex PCR; TCRdb stores in-frame clones only, minus some. The data show under 150,000 clones, over 60% seen once. Sequenced sample: peripheral blood. These receptors originate from a woman aged 80 or over with active or convalescent COVID-19.

This clone has just a few counts. One end of the junction fails to match germline, which may point to a read error. This sequence joins TRBV7-9 and TRBJ1-1; possible D gene TRBD1, 6 bases. CDR1 and CDR2 from the germline V gene are SEHNR and FQNEAQ (reference sequence). The CDR3 is 14 residues long. The CDR3 reads CASSLVQGNAEAFF. In DNA form, the CDR3 reads TGTGCCAGCAGCTTAGTCCAGGGGAACGCTGAAGCTTTCTTT.

This clone was seen a single time. The chain combines TRBV27 with TRBJ2-2; TRBD1 aligns across 9 bases. This CDR3 comprises 18 residues. Germline V CDR1 and CDR2: MNHEY, SMNVEV (reference sequence). The junction had 10 bases not matched to a gene; V was cut back by 2 bases and J by 3 bases. The CDR3 spells CASSLGPYRTGDTGELFF. In DNA form, the CDR3 reads TGTGCCAGCAGTTTAGGCCCATACCGGACAGGGGACACCGGGGAGCTGTTTTTT.

The chain recombines TRBV19 with TRBJ1-1, with TRBD1 identical over 8 bases. This CDR3 has 14 residues. The germline V gene has CDR1 LNHDA and CDR2 SQIVND (reference sequence). The J segment lost 4 bases and the V segment lost 4 bases, leaving 5 bases of the junction unmatched. This CDR3 reads CASSRGTGGTEAFF. The CDR3 DNA reads as TGTGCCAGTAGTAGGGGAACAGGGGGCACTGAAGCTTTCTTT.

The chain couples TRBV5-4 to TRBJ1-2, with D unclear. This CDR3 region has 11 residues. Germline CDR1 and CDR2: SGHNT and YYREEE (reference sequence). V dropped 4 bases and J dropped 8 bases, with 9 bases sitting between them. CDR3 sequence (DNA): TGTGCCAGCAGCGCATTTAGCGGCTACACCTTC. Translation gives CASSAFSGYTF.

This clone was found a few times. V usage is TRBV18 and J usage is TRBJ1-1; D possibly corresponds to TRBD1 (6 bases). V was trimmed by 2 bases and J by 1 base, leaving 8 bases between them. The CDR3 is 14 amino acids. Germline V gene lookup returns CDR1 KGHSH and CDR2 LQKENI. The CDR3 loop is CASSPTTGNTEAFF. The CDR3 DNA is TGTGCCAGCTCACCAACGACAGGGAACACTGAAGCTTTCTTT.